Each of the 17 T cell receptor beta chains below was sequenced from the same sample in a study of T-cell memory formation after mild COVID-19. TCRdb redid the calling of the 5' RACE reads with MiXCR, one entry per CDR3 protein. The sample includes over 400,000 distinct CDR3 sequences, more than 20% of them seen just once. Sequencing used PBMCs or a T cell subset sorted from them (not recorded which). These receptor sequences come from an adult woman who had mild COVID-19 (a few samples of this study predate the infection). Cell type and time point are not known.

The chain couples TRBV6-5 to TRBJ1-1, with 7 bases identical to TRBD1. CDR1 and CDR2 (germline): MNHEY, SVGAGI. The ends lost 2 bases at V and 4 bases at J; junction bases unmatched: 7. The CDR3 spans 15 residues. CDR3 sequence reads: CASSYVRGGGTEAFF. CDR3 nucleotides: TGTGCCAGCAGTTACGTGAGAGGGGGCGGCACTGAAGCTTTCTTT.

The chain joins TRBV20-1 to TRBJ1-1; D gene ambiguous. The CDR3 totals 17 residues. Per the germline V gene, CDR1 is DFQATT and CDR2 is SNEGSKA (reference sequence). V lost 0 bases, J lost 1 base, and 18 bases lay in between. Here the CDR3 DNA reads TGCAGTGCTAGAGATAGGTTCGTCTTGGGGAAGAACACTGAAGCTTTCTTT. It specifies CSARDRFVLGKNTEAFF.

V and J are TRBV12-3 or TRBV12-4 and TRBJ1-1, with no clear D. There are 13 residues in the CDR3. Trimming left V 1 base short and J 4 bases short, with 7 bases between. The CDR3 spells CASSLGLSTEAFF. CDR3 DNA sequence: TGTGCCAGCAGTTTAGGGTTGAGCACTGAAGCTTTCTTT.

In nucleotides, the CDR3 is TGTGCCAGCAGTTCGAACGCCCTGGGGTCTGATCGTTCACCCCTCCACTTT. Protein sequence: CASSSNALGSDRSPLHF. The chain carries TRBV12-3 or TRBV12-4 and TRBJ1-6; D remains unclear. V lost 4 bases, J lost 9 bases, and 22 bases lay in between. The CDR3 totals 17 residues.

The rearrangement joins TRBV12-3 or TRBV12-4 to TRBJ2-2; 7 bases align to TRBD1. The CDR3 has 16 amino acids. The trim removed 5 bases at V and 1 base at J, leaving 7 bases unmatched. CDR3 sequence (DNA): TGTGCCAGCAGTGGCCGGACAGGCCGGAACACCGGGGAGCTGTTTTTT. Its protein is CASSGRTGRNTGELFF.

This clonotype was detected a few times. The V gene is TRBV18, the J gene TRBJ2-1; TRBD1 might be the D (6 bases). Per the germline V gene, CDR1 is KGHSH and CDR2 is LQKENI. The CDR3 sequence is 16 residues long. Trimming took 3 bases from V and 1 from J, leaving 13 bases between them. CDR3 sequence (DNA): TGTGCCAGCTCACCTCCGGGACATAGATCCTACAATGAGCAGTTCTTC. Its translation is CASSPPGHRSYNEQFF.

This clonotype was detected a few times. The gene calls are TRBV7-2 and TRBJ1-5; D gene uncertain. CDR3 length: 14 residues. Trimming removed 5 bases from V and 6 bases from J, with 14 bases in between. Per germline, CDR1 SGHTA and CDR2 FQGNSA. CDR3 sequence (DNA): TGTGCCAGCAGCCCTGGGAGGGTAGGTCAGCCCCAGCATTTT. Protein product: CASSPGRVGQPQHF. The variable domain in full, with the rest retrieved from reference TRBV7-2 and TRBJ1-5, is GAGVSQSPSNKVTEKGKDVELRCDPISGHTALYWYRQSLGQGLEFLIYFQGNSAPDKSGLPSDRFSAERTGGSVSTLTIQRTQQEDSAVYLCASSPGRVGQPQHFGDGTRLSIL.

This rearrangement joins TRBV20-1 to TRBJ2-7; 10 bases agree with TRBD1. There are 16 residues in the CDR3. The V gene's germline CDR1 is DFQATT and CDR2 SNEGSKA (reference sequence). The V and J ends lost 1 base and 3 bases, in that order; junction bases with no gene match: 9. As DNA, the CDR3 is TGCAGTGCTAGAGTATTCCGGGACAGGGGTAGCTACGAGCAGTACTTC. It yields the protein CSARVFRDRGSYEQYF.

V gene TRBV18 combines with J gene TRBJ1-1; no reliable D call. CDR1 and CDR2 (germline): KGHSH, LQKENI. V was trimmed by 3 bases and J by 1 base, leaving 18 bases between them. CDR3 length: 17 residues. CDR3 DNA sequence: TGTGCCAGCTCACCGCGCGGGGTATTGAAATCGAACACTGAAGCTTTCTTT. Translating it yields CASSPRGVLKSNTEAFF. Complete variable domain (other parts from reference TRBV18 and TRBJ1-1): NAGVMQNPRHLVRRRGQEARLRCSPMKGHSHVYWYRQLPEEGLKFMVYLQKENIIDESGMPKERFSAEFPKEGPSILRIQQVVRGDSAAYFCASSPRGVLKSNTEAFFGQGTRLTVV.

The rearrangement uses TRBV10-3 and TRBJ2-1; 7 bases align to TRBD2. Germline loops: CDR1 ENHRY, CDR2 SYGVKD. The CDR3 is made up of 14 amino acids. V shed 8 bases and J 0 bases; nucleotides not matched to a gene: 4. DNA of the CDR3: TGTGCCATCGGGGGGGGAGTCTCCTACAATGAGCAGTTCTTC. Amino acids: CAIGGGVSYNEQFF.

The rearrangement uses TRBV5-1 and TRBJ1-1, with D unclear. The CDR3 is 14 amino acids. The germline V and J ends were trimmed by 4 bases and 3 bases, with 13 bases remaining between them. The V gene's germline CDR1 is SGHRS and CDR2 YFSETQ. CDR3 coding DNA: TGCGCCAGCAGCCCCGGGTGGGGATACACTGAAGCTTTCTTT. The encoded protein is CASSPGWGYTEAFF.

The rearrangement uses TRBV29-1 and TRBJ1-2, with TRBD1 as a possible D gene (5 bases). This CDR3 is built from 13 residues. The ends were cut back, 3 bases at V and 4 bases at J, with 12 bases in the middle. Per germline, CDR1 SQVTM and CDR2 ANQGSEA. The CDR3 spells CSVDSRQGYGYTF. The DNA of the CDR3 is TGCAGCGTTGACTCCCGGCAGGGCTATGGCTACACCTTC.

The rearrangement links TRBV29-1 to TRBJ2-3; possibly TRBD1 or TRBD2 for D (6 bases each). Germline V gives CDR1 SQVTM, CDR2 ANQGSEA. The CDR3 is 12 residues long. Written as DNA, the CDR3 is TGCAGAAAAGGCTGGAGGGGGGATACGCAGTATTTT. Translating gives CRKGWRGDTQYF.

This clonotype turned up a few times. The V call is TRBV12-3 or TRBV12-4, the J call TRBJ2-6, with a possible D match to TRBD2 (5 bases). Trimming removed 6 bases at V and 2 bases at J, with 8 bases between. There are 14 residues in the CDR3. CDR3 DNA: TGTGCCAGCAGATTCGGGGCTGGGGCCAACGTCCTGACTTTC. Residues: CASRFGAGANVLTF.

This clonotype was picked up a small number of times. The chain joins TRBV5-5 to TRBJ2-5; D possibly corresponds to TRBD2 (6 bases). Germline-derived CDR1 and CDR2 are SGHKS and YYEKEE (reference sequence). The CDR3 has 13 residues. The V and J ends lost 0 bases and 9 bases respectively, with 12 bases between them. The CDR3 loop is CASSLDLVAAQYF. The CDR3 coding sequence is TGTGCCAGCAGCTTGGACCTCGTAGCGGCCCAGTACTTC.

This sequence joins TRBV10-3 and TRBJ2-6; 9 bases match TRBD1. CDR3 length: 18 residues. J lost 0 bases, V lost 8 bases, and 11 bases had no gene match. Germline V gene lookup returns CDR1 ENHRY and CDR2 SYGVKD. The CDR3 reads CAIRGQGTAASGANVLTF. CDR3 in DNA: TGTGCCATCCGGGGACAGGGAACGGCTGCCTCTGGGGCCAACGTCCTGACTTTC.

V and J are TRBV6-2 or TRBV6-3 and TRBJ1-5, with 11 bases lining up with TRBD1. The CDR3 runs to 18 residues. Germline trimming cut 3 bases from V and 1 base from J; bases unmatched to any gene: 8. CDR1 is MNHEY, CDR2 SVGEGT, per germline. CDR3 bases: TGTGCCAGCAGTTATCAAGGGACAGGGGGTTGGAGCAATCAGCCCCAGCATTTT. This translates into CASSYQGTGGWSNQPQHF.